One sample yielded the 22 T cell receptor beta chains listed below, sequenced in a study of T-cell reconstitution after alpha-beta-depleted transplantation in children. This sample's TCRbeta library carried unique molecular identifier barcodes. Each CDR3 protein gets one entry after TCRdb re-called the PCR reads with MiXCR. The table records some 520,000 distinct CDR3 sequences, approximately 30% of them present only once. Sequenced here: PBMCs from the stem cell graft donor, sampled from the stem cell graft. The source of these receptors is a human donor who donated a stem cell graft to a child with aplastic anemia.

This clonotype was counted ten times or more. This chain connects TRBV5-6 to TRBJ1-5, with D uncertain. The V gene lost 2 bases and the J gene lost 6 bases, with 6 bases spanning the gap. There are 12 residues in the CDR3. Germline values: CDR1 SGHDT, CDR2 YYEEEE. This CDR3 reads CASSLGSQPQHF. The CDR3 nucleotides read TGTGCCAGCAGCTTAGGTAGTCAGCCCCAGCATTTT. Complete variable domain (other parts from reference TRBV5-6 and TRBJ1-5): DAGVTQSPTHLIKTRGQQVTLRCSPKSGHDTVSWYQQALGQGPQFIFQYYEEEERQRGNFPDRFSGHQFPNYSSELNVNALLLGDSALYLCASSLGSQPQHFGDGTRLSIL.

The chain links TRBV7-9 to TRBJ1-2; D is undetermined. This CDR3 contains 15 residues. The ends were cut back, 4 bases at V and 1 base at J, with 13 bases in the middle. Per germline, CDR1 SEHNR and CDR2 FQNEAQ (reference sequence). The CDR3 DNA follows: TGTGCCAGCAGCTCCGACCGCAACAGTAACTATGGCTACACCTTC. Amino acid sequence: CASSSDRNSNYGYTF.

This clonotype came up many times. The rearrangement uses TRBV24-1 and TRBJ2-1; TRBD2 is a possible D gene (6 bases). This CDR3 is 14 amino acids long. V shed 4 bases and J shed 3 bases, with 9 bases lying between them. Germline CDR1 is KGHDR and CDR2 is SFDVKD. CDR3 bases: TGTGCCACCAGTGAGACGACTAGCTACAATGAGCAGTTCTTC. Amino acid sequence: CATSETTSYNEQFF.

This clonotype was detected ten times or more. This rearrangement joins TRBV28 to TRBJ2-3; no clear D gene. The CDR3 spans 17 residues. Per the germline V gene, CDR1 is MDHEN and CDR2 is SYDVKM. The V gene lost 5 bases and the J gene lost 0 bases, with 18 bases spanning the gap. CDR3 in amino acids: CASSILQQSSSTDTQYF. DNA of the CDR3: TGTGCCAGCAGTATCCTCCAACAGTCTAGTAGCACAGATACGCAGTATTTT.

The chain uses TRBV11-1 and TRBJ2-6; 7 bases agree with TRBD1. V was clipped by 5 bases and J by 2 bases; unmatched bases: 12. This CDR3 has 18 residues. CDR1 and CDR2 from the germline V gene are SGHAT and FQDESV (reference sequence). CDR3 loop: CASSPRTGKIAGANVLTF. CDR3 coding DNA: TGTGCCAGCAGCCCGCGGACAGGAAAAATCGCTGGGGCCAACGTCCTGACTTTC.

This chain joins TRBV7-2 and TRBJ2-5; D might be TRBD1 (6 bases). Trimming cost V 1 base and J 5 bases, with 11 bases left between them. The CDR3 has 14 amino acids. CDR1 is SGHTA and CDR2 is FQGNSA in the germline V gene. In DNA, the CDR3 is TGTGCCAGCAGCTTAGTTTCAGGGGAGGAGACCCAGTACTTC. It is translated as CASSLVSGEETQYF.

V is TRBV6-5 and J is TRBJ1-4; possibly TRBD1 for D (6 bases). Germline V gene data show CDR1 as MNHEY and CDR2 as SVGAGI. Trimming removed 0 bases at V and 5 bases at J, with 10 bases between. This CDR3 is 15 amino acids long. DNA of the CDR3: TGTGCCAGCAGTTACTCGGGAGGGGGGAATGAAAAACTGTTTTTT. It is translated as CASSYSGGGNEKLFF.

The chain employs TRBV20-1 and TRBJ2-1, with D uncertain. Germline CDR1 reads DFQATT; CDR2 reads SNEGSKA (reference sequence). V shed 0 bases and J shed 2 bases, with 14 bases lying between them. This CDR3 has 16 amino acids. The CDR3 DNA reads as TGCAGTGCTAGAGATCGAGGCAGGCTACCCTACAATGAGCAGTTCTTC. It translates to CSARDRGRLPYNEQFF.

Written as DNA, the CDR3 is TGTGCCATCAGTGACTCAAAACGGGACAGGTTTTACAATGAGCAGTTCTTC. Its translation is CAISDSKRDRFYNEQFF. This rearrangement joins TRBV10-3 to TRBJ2-1; 8 nucleotides line up with TRBD1. CDR3 length: 17 amino acids. J gave up 4 bases and V 3 bases, and 11 bases lay outside the gene matches. CDR1 and CDR2 from the germline V gene are ENHRY and SYGVKD.

This clonotype was found a few times. The CDR3 sequence is CASSLSRTGNTEAFF. In DNA, the CDR3 is TGTGCCAGCAGCTTATCCCGGACAGGGAACACTGAAGCTTTCTTT. V and J are TRBV7-8 and TRBJ1-1; the match to TRBD1 covers 7 bases. V trimming: 2 bases; J trimming: 1 base; junction bases outside the gene matches: 4. CDR1 and CDR2 from the germline V gene are SGHVS and FQNEAQ. The CDR3 runs to 15 residues.

V usage is TRBV15 and J usage is TRBJ1-6; the D is unclear. The CDR3 extends over 14 amino acids. V was clipped by 0 bases and J by 10 bases, with 10 bases between them. The germline V gene has CDR1 LNHNV and CDR2 YYDKDF (reference sequence). This CDR3 is CATSRDGRQSPLHF. In DNA, the CDR3 is TGTGCCACCAGCAGAGATGGGCGTCAATCACCCCTCCACTTT.

The chain joins TRBV18 to TRBJ1-5; possibly TRBD1 for D (6 bases). The CDR3 consists of 16 residues. The V and J ends lost 3 bases and 6 bases respectively, with 18 bases between them. CDR1 and CDR2 from the germline V gene are KGHSH and LQKENI. The CDR3 loop is CASSPGGGVLAQPQHF. CDR3 DNA: TGTGCCAGCTCACCGGGAGGGGGGGTTTTGGCTCAGCCCCAGCATTTT.

There are many counts of this clonotype. This rearrangement joins TRBV28 to TRBJ1-5, with D uncertain. Trimming took off 3 bases at V and 0 bases at J, with 12 bases between the two ends. This CDR3 spans 16 amino acids. Per the germline V gene, CDR1 is MDHEN and CDR2 is SYDVKM. CDR3 nucleotides: TGTGCCAGCAGTTTGATTCCAACTTATAGCAATCAGCCCCAGCATTTT. Encoded protein: CASSLIPTYSNQPQHF.

This clonotype was recorded a few times. The chain couples TRBV18 to TRBJ1-1; weak D call: TRBD1 (5 bases). Trimming stripped 4 bases from V and 1 base from J, with 19 bases between. CDR3 length: 17 residues. Germline CDR1 and CDR2: KGHSH and LQKENI. The CDR3 bases are TGTGCCAGCTCACTGAAATCTATGGGGCAGCAGAACACTGAAGCTTTCTTT. Translation gives CASSLKSMGQQNTEAFF.

The rearrangement uses TRBV7-2 and TRBJ1-2; D is perhaps TRBD1 (5 bases). Trimming took off 2 bases at V and 4 bases at J, with 20 bases between the two ends. Germline CDR1 is SGHTA and CDR2 is FQGNSA. This CDR3 is 17 amino acids long. The CDR3 coding sequence is TGTGCCAGCAGCTTAACCCGAGCCCGGGGCGTAGGCTATGGCTACACCTTC. The encoded protein is CASSLTRARGVGYGYTF.

This clonotype has at least ten counts. The V and J genes are TRBV11-2 and TRBJ2-5, with 7 bases fitting TRBD2. J was trimmed by 7 bases and V by 1 base; bases with no gene match: 18. Germline V gives CDR1 SGHAT, CDR2 FQNNGV. The CDR3 extends over 18 amino acids. In DNA form, the CDR3 reads TGTGCCAGCAGCTTAGGGGCACGAGGGGCGGGAGAGCTAGGGACCCAGTACTTC. Its protein product is CASSLGARGAGELGTQYF.

The table lists this clonotype with a few counts. The chain links TRBV6-2 or TRBV6-3 to TRBJ2-2; D is ambiguous. This CDR3 spans 13 amino acids. V gave up 6 bases and J gave up 5 bases, with 10 bases separating them. The germline V gene encodes CDR1 MNHEY and CDR2 SVGEGT. Written as DNA, the CDR3 is TGTGCCAGCAGAAGGACGACGACCGGGGAGCTGTTTTTT. Protein: CASRRTTTGELFF.

The chain joins TRBV11-2 to TRBJ2-1; D may be TRBD2 (7 bases). The V and J ends lost 5 bases and 2 bases respectively, with 16 bases between them. The CDR3 is 16 amino acids. Germline CDR1 reads SGHAT; CDR2 reads FQNNGV. The CDR3 is CASSKGTNRAYNEQFF. The CDR3 coding sequence is TGTGCCAGCAGCAAAGGGACTAACAGGGCCTACAATGAGCAGTTCTTC.

J is TRBJ2-6 and V is TRBV10-3, with D hard to call. This CDR3 region has 16 residues. Germline loops: CDR1 ENHRY, CDR2 SYGVKD. V lost 0 bases, J lost 2 bases, and 8 bases lay in between. CDR3 loop: CAISESGGAGANVLTF. CDR3 in DNA: TGTGCCATCAGTGAGTCGGGCGGAGCTGGGGCCAACGTCCTGACTTTC.

The CDR3 bases are TGTGCCGGTGGGAGGCGGGAGGGAGCAGTTCAAGATACGCAGTATTTT. Translating it yields CAGGRREGAVQDTQYF. The chain has TRBV13 and TRBJ2-3; 9 nucleotides agree with TRBD2. The germline V gene encodes CDR1 PRHDT and CDR2 FYEKMQ (reference sequence). V shed 11 bases, J shed 5 bases, and the junction held 17 bases outside the gene matches. CDR3 size: 16 residues. The full variable domain, rest sourced from reference TRBV13 and TRBJ2-3, is AAGVIQSPRHLIKEKRETATLKCYPIPRHDTVYWYQQGPGQDPQFLISFYEKMQSDKGSIPDRFSAQQFSDYHSELNMSSLELGDSALYFCAGGRREGAVQDTQYFGPGTRLTVL.

This chain connects TRBV12-3 or TRBV12-4 to TRBJ1-2; TRBD1 agrees at 7 bases. The CDR3 runs to 15 residues. V was pared by 6 bases and J by 2 bases, with 9 bases of the junction left unmatched. The CDR3 region has the DNA TGTGCCAGCAGCCCTAGACAGGGATTAAACTATGGCTACACCTTC. This encodes CASSPRQGLNYGYTF.

This clonotype was seen a few times. The DNA for the CDR3 is TGCAGTGCTAGAGAGCCCTCGATAAGTGTGCGGGGCTACTACGAGCAGTACGTC. Amino acids: CSAREPSISVRGYYEQYV. The J gene is TRBJ2-7, the V gene TRBV20-1; D possibly corresponds to TRBD2 (6 bases). There are 18 residues in the CDR3. Germline V gives CDR1 DFQATT, CDR2 SNEGSKA (reference sequence). V was trimmed by 0 bases and J by 3 bases, leaving 24 bases between them.